The rows below give T cell receptor beta chains drawn from one sample of a study of T cells in Graves' hyperthyroidism and ophthalmopathy. MiXCR was run by TCRdb on the multiplex PCR reads, yielding one entry per CDR3 protein. Among 350,000 or so distinct CDR3 sequences listed, around a sixth were seen once. Sequencing used blood. These receptors came from a woman aged 40 to 55 with Graves' ophthalmopathy. Each CDR3 is given with its conserved first and last residue. A D gene is named only where the DNA matches it firmly. Clone sizes are given selectively: once, few, many, or a class where the clone is expanded.

clone size: many
D gene: TRBD2
V gene: TRBV30
J gene: TRBJ2-7
CDR3 DNA: TGTGCCTGCGACGGGAGCGGGAGACCTGCCTACGAGCAGTACTTC
CDR3 protein: CACDGSGRPAYEQYF

clone size: .
D gene: .
V gene: TRBV5-1
J gene: TRBJ2-2
CDR3 DNA: TGCGCCAGCAGCAATAGTTTGGACACCGGGGAGCTGTTTTTT
CDR3 protein: CASSNSLDTGELFF

clone size: many
D gene: TRBD1
V gene: TRBV29-1
J gene: TRBJ2-2
CDR3 DNA: TGCAGCGTCATAGGGACAGTAACCGGGGAGCTGTTTTTT
CDR3 protein: CSVIGTVTGELFF

clone size: many
D gene: .
V gene: TRBV7-2
J gene: TRBJ1-3
CDR3 DNA: TGTGCCAGCGGAGGGGCTGGAAACACCATATATTTT
CDR3 protein: CASGGAGNTIYF

clone size: many
D gene: TRBD1
V gene: TRBV12-3/TRBV12-4
J gene: TRBJ1-6
CDR3 DNA: TGTGCCAGCAGTTTCCGGGACAGGGGATCACCCCTCCACTTT
CDR3 protein: CASSFRDRGSPLHF

clone size: many
D gene: .
V gene: TRBV29-1
J gene: TRBJ2-7
CDR3 DNA: TGCAGCGTTGGTGCGAGGGTCAGCTCCTACGAGCAGTACTTC
CDR3 protein: CSVGARVSSYEQYF

clone size: .
D gene: .
V gene: TRBV12-3/TRBV12-4
J gene: TRBJ1-1
CDR3 DNA: TGTGCCAGCAGGGGGCCTCCCAGAGAGGCTTTCTTT
CDR3 protein: CASRGPPREAFF

clone size: many
D gene: .
V gene: TRBV18
J gene: TRBJ2-4
CDR3 DNA: TGTGCCAGCTCACCGGGCGGAGATACCAAAAACATTCAGTACTTC
CDR3 protein: CASSPGGDTKNIQYF

clone size: many
D gene: .
V gene: TRBV30
J gene: TRBJ1-1
CDR3 DNA: TGTGCCTGGGAGGCGGGGGTTTCCACTGAAGCTTTCTTT
CDR3 protein: CAWEAGVSTEAFF

clone size: many
D gene: TRBD2
V gene: TRBV11-2
J gene: TRBJ2-7
CDR3 DNA: TGTGCCAGCAGCTTAATTCGACTAGCGGACTACGAGCAGTACTTC
CDR3 protein: CASSLIRLADYEQYF

clone size: .
D gene: .
V gene: TRBV7-8
J gene: TRBJ2-7
CDR3 DNA: TGTGCCAGCAGCTCTTTAGCAATCGTTTACGAGCAGTACTTC
CDR3 protein: CASSSLAIVYEQYF

clone size: many
D gene: .
V gene: TRBV30
J gene: TRBJ2-1
CDR3 DNA: TGTGCCTGGAGCCCAGCCAGCGGGTCCCACAATGAGCAGTTCTTC
CDR3 protein: CAWSPASGSHNEQFF

clone size: many
D gene: .
V gene: TRBV2
J gene: TRBJ1-6
CDR3 DNA: TGTGCCACGACCGAGGACAGTTATAATTCACCCCTCCACTTT
CDR3 protein: CATTEDSYNSPLHF

clone size: .
D gene: .
V gene: TRBV6-2/TRBV6-3
J gene: TRBJ1-2
CDR3 DNA: TGTGCCAGCAGTCCTTATTCGAACAGGTTAGATGGCTACACCTTC
CDR3 protein: CASSPYSNRLDGYTF

clone size: many
D gene: TRBD2
V gene: TRBV30
J gene: TRBJ2-7
CDR3 DNA: TGTGCCGGAGGGGGTAGCGGGAAGAGCTCCTACGAGCAGTACTTC
CDR3 protein: CAGGGSGKSSYEQYF

clone size: .
D gene: .
V gene: TRBV6-1
J gene: TRBJ2-7
CDR3 DNA: TGTGCCAGCACCCCGCTGGCGGGGACCCTTTACGAGCAGTACTTC
CDR3 protein: CASTPLAGTLYEQYF